The 5 T cell receptor beta chains below come from one sample, sequenced in a study of T cell responses to AZD1222 COVID-19 vaccine. The table came from immunoSEQ multiplex PCR; TCRdb's copy has only in-frame clones and leaves some out. The sample gives about 200,000 clones, roughly 92% of which show up once; 1% to 1.5% is in the top ten. The specimen was peripheral blood, collected on day 0 of AZD1222 vaccination. The receptor set was obtained from an adult in good health.

The V gene is TRBV12-3 or TRBV12-4, the J gene TRBJ2-3; D unclear. This CDR3 contains 11 residues. V shed 11 bases and J shed 0 bases, with 6 bases lying between them. DNA for the CDR3: TGTGCCCTCGGGAGCACAGATACGCAGTATTTT. Residues: CALGSTDTQYF.

The CDR3 coding sequence is TGCAGTGCTAGCTCGGGATATGGCTACACCTTC. Translation gives CSASSGYGYTF. The rearrangement links TRBV20-1 to TRBJ1-2; no definite D call. Germline-derived CDR1 and CDR2 are DFQATT and SNEGSKA (reference sequence). Deletions cut 3 bases from V and 5 bases from J, with 7 bases between. This CDR3 is built from 11 residues.

This clone has a single count. Within the sample, other DNA sequences also encode this same CDR3. This chain links TRBV2 with TRBJ1-5, with a possible D match to TRBD1 (5 bases). Trimming removed 3 bases at V and 2 bases at J, with 8 bases between. Germline V lookup: CDR1 SNHLY, CDR2 FYNNEI. The CDR3 totals 14 residues. The CDR3 sequence: CASSDRVGNQPQHF. For the CDR3, the DNA is TGTGCCAGCAGTGACAGGGTGGGCAATCAGCCCCAGCATTTT.

This chain links TRBV9 with TRBJ1-3; weak D call: TRBD1 (6 bases). V shed 4 bases and J shed 0 bases, with 14 bases lying between them. This CDR3 comprises 16 residues. Germline values: CDR1 SGDLS, CDR2 YYNGEE. CDR3 in amino acids: CASSLGGSYSGNTIYF. The CDR3 DNA sequence: TGTGCCAGCAGCCTAGGGGGGTCATACTCTGGAAACACCATATATTTT.

The rearrangement links TRBV7-9 to TRBJ1-4; possibly TRBD1 for D (5 bases). The CDR3 has 15 residues. The V end was cut by 4 bases, the J end by 8 bases, with 17 bases between. Germline CDR1 reads SEHNR; CDR2 reads FQNEAQ (reference sequence). The CDR3, as DNA: TGTGCCAGCAGCTGGGAGGGCAGGGTGATGGAAAAACTGTTTTTT. Amino acid sequence: CASSWEGRVMEKLFF.